The entry that follows covers one TCR beta chain sequence. It has no known antigen specificity. The sample holds no much larger clone one base away, and base qualities are not on file. The cohort comprised fewer than 750 healthy bone marrow donors. At the time of sampling, every cohort member was nominally healthy, though immune exposures that went unrecorded were likely present. The donor tested CMV seropositive, placing the donor among the 290 or so seropositive members of the cohort. Every donor gave a peripheral blood sample, and the peripheral blood mononuclear cells from that sample were used for TCR beta sequencing. Genomic DNA was extracted from the blood cell samples with the Qiagen DNeasy Blood Extraction Kit. The entry originates in a study of cytomegalovirus exposure and HLA in healthy donors (dated by TCRdb to 2015 to 2018). About the investigation overall: According to an earlier analysis of several hundred of the donors, roughly 180 million T cells yielded some 120 million unique TCR beta sequences and about 300 Gb of sequence data. An early release that covered more than 550 HLA-typed donors contained 300 to 350 gigabases of sequencing data and approximately 85 million unique TCR sequences. Of the roughly 390 genotyped donors, approximately 82% fell in the genetic ancestry cluster associated with self-reported Caucasian donors. The aim of the study was to test whether cataloging public T cell receptors could identify signatures of past pathogen exposure. The study used immunosequencing to profile the T cell repertoires of several hundred subjects and linked those repertoires to cytomegalovirus serostatus. A separate validation cohort of approximately 130 different subjects was used in addition to the roughly 670-subject first cohort. To predict cytomegalovirus infection status, the study brought together high-throughput TCR immunosequencing, statistical association of individual TCRs with disease status, and machine learning. To study patterns of TCR occurrence, a later analysis re-analyzed previously published TCR beta repertoires from around 670 donors and added high-resolution HLA genotyping. Rather than drawing on any new phenotypic data, the later analysis identified candidate immune exposures from TCR beta sequences and the way those sequences occurred across donors. In an earlier analysis of 550 to 700 of the donors, high-throughput TCR beta sequencing was used to judge whether each TCR beta V gene segment behaved as functional or pseudogenic. Alongside the repertoire data, information on donor age, sex, ethnicity and CMV serostatus was compiled. A later genetic analysis took genome-wide SNP genotypes for about 65% of the roughly 670 donors and used that subset as a discovery cohort. Every repertoire in the discovery cohort had been generated on one and the same sequencing platform. Both class I and class II loci were covered by HLA typing, at four-digit resolution. Typing coverage differed by locus: A, B, C, DRB1 and DQB1 were typed in about 629-640 donors, DQA1 in 522, DPA1 in 606, and DPB1 in around 440. Roughly five DR-DQ haplotypes were handled as single units for association and clustering, since linkage in the cohort was strong. On average, 235,054 unique TCR beta nucleotide sequences were sequenced per donor among fewer than 500 genotyped donors of the cohort, with roughly 18% of those sequences being non-productive. What the research found in general, with its limitations: In a later analysis, 16,951 TCR beta sequences were associated with specific HLA alleles at a false discovery rate of 0.05. According to the authors, the approach could potentially be generalized to other disease states and immunological phenotypes. Correlated functional status among segregating V segments might be attributable to linkage disequilibrium, but an unknown experimental factor could not be ruled out. A group of highly shared sequence variants was considered likely to be a technical artifact of the sequencing pipeline. HLA typing was unavailable for some donors at each locus, so association tests used only the typed subset. In both the original and validation cohorts, the classifier was reported to diagnose cytomegalovirus status with high specificity and sensitivity. Most TCR sequences were observed very rarely across donors, whereas some public TCRs were present in many individuals. A total of 150 or so TCR beta chains were listed by the study as associated with cytomegalovirus. The 87-base-pair reads could not distinguish some IMGT-functional V segments, including TRBV6-2 and TRBV6-3, so those segments were excluded. An earlier analysis of 450 to 750 of the donors showed that most TCR beta V segments appeared in productive rearrangements either about 87% or about 30% of the time, which broadly matched IMGT annotations. Sequencing depth was assumed to be roughly uniform across donors in the presence/absence analyses, though that assumption may not hold. A further reported finding was that TCR beta sequences accurately predicted the HLA-A and HLA-B alleles for most subjects in the first cohort. In this cohort, only TCR beta chains were sequenced, and detectable features were limited by the absence of alpha or paired-chain data. In a later analysis, the rate of TCR association differed among HLA loci, with DRB1 alleles having the most associated TCRs and HLA-C alleles having the fewest. In vitro tests confirmed that a few of the cytomegalovirus-associated TCR beta chains recognize cytomegalovirus antigens. A later genetic analysis reported fewer N-insertions in productive TCRs among donors in an Asian-associated ancestry cluster than the roughly 700-donor mean. In a later analysis, most CMV-associated TCR beta chains were found to appear HLA-restricted, with HLA associations seemingly driven largely by CMV exposure. In a later analysis, HLA-associated TCR beta chains were found to be more clonally expanded and to have lower generation probabilities than equally common non-associated chains. Immune exposure information for the cohort was limited to CMV serostatus. According to a later analysis, parvovirus B19, influenza, CMV and Epstein-Barr virus appeared linked to several top co-occurrence clusters. A later genetic analysis associated a missense DCLRE1C variant with V-gene and J-gene trimming of TCR beta chains, and an independent cohort replicated the association. When HLA alleles, especially DR and DQ, strongly co-occurred, TCR associations were difficult to assign to individual alleles. The earlier analysis of fewer than 750 of the donors excluded roughly 17 rarely observed V segments, including chromosome 9 orphons, because counts were too low.

Library prep was done by the immunoSEQ multiplex PCR assay. A mixture of 60 forward primers for TCR Vbeta segments and 13 reverse primers for TCR Jbeta segments was used in the multiplex PCR. A multiplex PCR assay on genomic DNA amplified the CDR3 region of rearranged TCR beta genes. On the Illumina HiSeq System, the amplified TCR beta libraries were sequenced as 87-base-pair reads. The authors' analysis ran thus. A later analysis tallied some 79 million unique TCR beta chains across the 650 to 750 repertoires, and approximately 12 million of those chains were shared by two or more donors. To remove PCR and sequencing errors, raw reads were error-corrected and collapsed into unique sequences using a nearest-neighbor algorithm that merged closely related sequences. CDR3 sequences were aligned to IMGT reference sequences to assign V, D and J gene segments. Each retained sequence needed at least a six-nucleotide match to both a V gene segment and a J gene segment. A rearrangement counted as productive if the CDR3 had no stop codons and remained in frame with V and J, and every other rearrangement counted as non-productive. CDR3 was defined according to IMGT convention as the region running from the second conserved V-encoded cysteine to the conserved J-encoded phenylalanine. In an earlier analysis of roughly 610 of the donors, sequences lacking an unambiguous match to a single V gene segment were excluded. An earlier analysis of 550 to 650 of the donors classified V segments as functional when productive rearrangements were above 56.7% and as segregating when the standard deviation between donors was above 5%. A statistical classification framework was developed to diagnose cytomegalovirus status using the catalog of TCR beta chain sequences. V and J gene assignment, in a later analysis, came from comparing TCR nucleotide sequences with IMGT/GENE-DB human TR gene sequences. In a later analysis, CDR3 sequences and most-parsimonious VDJ recombination scenarios were assigned using the TCRdist pipeline. In a later analysis, each TCR beta chain was defined by its CDR3 amino acid sequence together with its V-gene family, and reads without a unique V-gene family were excluded. To address suspected cross-contamination and a sequencing artifact, a later analysis removed 450 to 700 highly shared, low-generation-probability nucleotide sequences. A later analysis calculated a clonal expansion index for each public chain from normalized within-repertoire ranks of inferred template counts. In a later analysis, generation probabilities were computed with a VDJ recombination model fitted to out-of-frame rearrangements, and the resulting probabilities were checked against IGoR. In a later analysis, hypergeometric tests were used to score TCR-TCR, TCR-HLA and TCR-CMV co-occurrence, with a repertoire-size bias correction applied to TCR pairs. False discovery rates were estimated in a later analysis by permuting HLA or CMV assignments 20 times. In a later analysis, co-occurring TCRs were grouped with DBSCAN, and TCRdist sequence similarity was added when clustering was performed within HLA-allele-positive subsets. Co-occurrence clustering excluded repertoires with fewer than 30,000 or more than 120,000 public chains, plus five with anomalous nucleotide sharing. Not all clones reach the TCRdb copy of this immuneACCESS table, which keeps in-frame sequences only. Checked studies attribute under half of the gap to unresolved V genes and leave the rest unexplained. That table furnishes V, J and clone size, whereas the DNA furnished D and trimming. Here the sample has roughly 79,000 clones; around 70% occur a single time. 6% to 8% of the sample rests with the top ten.

CDR3 length: 11 amino acids, cysteine to phenylalanine. The only DNA kept is the CDR3, 33 bases in frame from the first base. Relative to germline, V is 5 bases shorter and J is 14 bases shorter, with 13 bases between their ends. Per the germline V gene, MNHEY is the CDR1 and SVGAGI is the CDR2. The sequence links TRBV6-5 to TRBJ2-1; TRBD1 is possibly the D segment (6 matching bases). This clonotype was obtained from a woman aged 45-65 years in good health and CMV-seropositive. Sequencing was carried out using PBMCs. The CDR3 loop reads CASSRGAGEFF. In nucleotides, the sequence is TGTGCCAGCAGTAGGGGAGCAGGGGAGTTCTTC.